Following are 18 T cell receptor beta chains from one sample sequenced in a study of graft-versus-host responses after intestinal transplantation. Sequencing was performed with immunoSEQ multiplex PCR; in TCRdb, only in-frame clones are kept and a portion is missing. The sample holds several thousand clones, around 33% seen once. The starting material was alloreactive CD4+ T cells from a mixed lymphocyte reaction culture, obtained before intestinal transplant. Subset defined: CFSE-low proliferating T cells sorted from roughly 6-day pre-transplant mixed lymphocyte reaction (GvH or HvG direction). The receptors here all came from a human patient who received an intestinal transplant.

The rearrangement links TRBV29-1 to TRBJ2-7, with 9 bases identical to TRBD1. The germline gives CDR1 SQVTM, CDR2 ANQGSEA. The CDR3 has 15 residues. V lost 1 base and J lost 5; bases outside the gene matches: 9. Written as DNA, the CDR3 is TGCAGCGTTGAAGCCCAGACAGGGGGTGCCCACGAGCAGTACTTC. This codes for CSVEAQTGGAHEQYF.

This clone is judged medium-sized. The V and J genes are TRBV7-9 and TRBJ2-7; tentatively, D is TRBD1 (5 bases). V lost 3 bases to trimming and J lost 3 bases, with 9 bases between them. The CDR3 runs to 13 residues. CDR1 SEHNR and CDR2 FQNEAQ come from the germline V gene (reference sequence). The CDR3 nucleotides are TGTGCCAGCAGCTTTGGGGCTGACTACGAGCAGTACTTC. Translation gives CASSFGADYEQYF.

In this sample, this clone turned up a few times. The chain links TRBV5-1 to TRBJ1-1; unclear D gene. Germline CDR1 SGHRS, CDR2 YFSETQ. The CDR3 has 13 amino acids. V shed 2 bases and J shed 1 base, with 6 bases lying between them. The CDR3 region is CASSLQQNTEAFF. DNA of the CDR3: TGCGCCAGCAGCTTACAGCAGAACACTGAAGCTTTCTTT.

By frequency in the sample, this clone is large. V is TRBV28 and J is TRBJ1-2; D unresolved. Germline loops: CDR1 MDHEN, CDR2 SYDVKM. This CDR3 spans 13 amino acids. Trimming cost V 3 bases and J 0 bases, with 5 bases left between them. The CDR3 DNA reads TGTGCCAGCAGTTTTGTCGCTAACTATGGCTACACCTTC. It encodes CASSFVANYGYTF.

The rearrangement uses TRBV7-9 and TRBJ1-6, with D unclear. In germline, CDR1 is SEHNR, CDR2 FQNEAQ (reference sequence). Trimming removed 3 bases at V and 8 bases at J, with 11 bases between. CDR3 length equals 14 residues. CDR3 DNA: TGTGCCAGCAGCTTTTCATGGGGAGATTCACCCCTCCACTTT. Amino acid sequence: CASSFSWGDSPLHF.

The chain joins TRBV25-1 to TRBJ2-7; TRBD1 aligns across 8 bases. The germline CDR1 and CDR2 sequences are MGHDK and SYGVNS. CDR3 size: 13 residues. J lost 3 bases, V lost 8 bases, and 6 bases had no gene match. The CDR3 loop reads CASSDRGGYEQYF. The CDR3 region has the DNA TGTGCCAGCTCAGACAGGGGCGGCTACGAGCAGTACTTC.

This chain links TRBV5-1 with TRBJ2-7; a weak D match, TRBD1 (5 bases). The germline CDR1 and CDR2 sequences are SGHRS and YFSETQ. The CDR3 consists of 16 residues. Trimming took 4 bases from V and 11 from J, leaving 28 bases between them. The CDR3 DNA sequence: TGCGCCAGCAGCCCAATCAATCCCCAGGGTAGGATGCCCAAGTACTTC. It is translated as CASSPINPQGRMPKYF.

This clone qualifies as medium-sized. This chain uses TRBV30 with TRBJ1-3; D is ambiguous. V was cut by 1 base and J by 1 base, with 5 bases left in between. From germline, CDR1 is GTSNPN and CDR2 SVGIG (reference sequence). This CDR3 has 13 residues. CDR3 protein: CAWSAKSGNTIYF. For the CDR3, the DNA is TGTGCCTGGAGTGCAAAATCTGGAAACACCATATATTTT.

In this sample, this clone is medium-sized (0.01 to 0.1%). This chain joins TRBV7-3 and TRBJ2-1, with 9 bases fitting TRBD2. The V and J ends lost 5 bases and 5 bases, in that order; junction bases with no gene match: 10. The CDR3 covers 16 residues. Germline CDR1 reads SGHTA; CDR2 reads FQGTGA. DNA for the CDR3: TGTGCCAGCAGCGGAGGTTTGGCTAGCGGGAACAATGAGCAGTTCTTC. Protein: CASSGGLASGNNEQFF.

This clone appeared a single time. The chain couples TRBV27 to TRBJ1-5; 11 bases align to TRBD1. The CDR3 extends over 15 amino acids. V dropped 5 bases and J dropped 7; count of bases not matched to a gene: 7. Germline CDR1 reads MNHEY; CDR2 reads SMNVEV (reference sequence). The DNA for the CDR3 is TGTGCCAGCAGTGACCGGGACAGGGGGACCCAGCCCCAGCATTTT. Its protein is CASSDRDRGTQPQHF.

The chain combines TRBV18 with TRBJ1-4; TRBD1 matches at 9 bases. Germline V gene data show CDR1 as KGHSH and CDR2 as LQKENI. V trimming: 5 bases; J trimming: 7 bases; junction bases outside the gene matches: 8. The CDR3 length is 15 residues. The CDR3 reads CASSSLQGAGEKLFF. In DNA form, the CDR3 reads TGTGCCAGCTCATCCCTACAGGGGGCAGGTGAAAAACTGTTTTTT. The whole variable domain, remainder taken from reference TRBV18 and TRBJ1-4, is NAGVMQNPRHLVRRRGQEARLRCSPMKGHSHVYWYRQLPEEGLKFMVYLQKENIIDESGMPKERFSAEFPKEGPSILRIQQVVRGDSAAYFCASSSLQGAGEKLFFGSGTQLSVL.

This clone was seen a few times. V usage is TRBV28 and J usage is TRBJ2-7; 12 bases align to TRBD2. CDR3 length equals 15 residues. The trim removed 10 bases at V and 4 bases at J, leaving 11 bases unmatched. Germline CDR1 reads MDHEN; CDR2 reads SYDVKM. CDR3 in amino acids: CATASPSGGVYEQYF. CDR3 in DNA: TGTGCCACCGCCTCCCCTAGCGGGGGGGTATACGAGCAGTACTTC.

This chain joins TRBV11-3 and TRBJ1-1, with TRBD1 as a possible D gene (6 bases). The CDR3 extends over 13 amino acids. Germline V gene lookup returns CDR1 SGHNT and CDR2 YENEEA. V was trimmed by 5 bases and J by 7 bases, leaving 14 bases between them. This CDR3 is CASSPNRAGEAFF. The CDR3 nucleotides read TGTGCCAGCAGCCCGAACAGGGCCGGTGAAGCTTTCTTT.

The J gene is TRBJ2-3, the V gene TRBV6-5, with D perhaps TRBD2 (6 bases). This CDR3 is built from 15 residues. Trimming took off 6 bases at V and 0 bases at J, with 13 bases between the two ends. The germline gives CDR1 MNHEY, CDR2 SVGAGI. The CDR3 DNA follows: TGTGCCAGCAGCCTCGCGGGACGAAGCACAGATACGCAGTATTTT. The encoded protein is CASSLAGRSTDTQYF.

The chain carries TRBV5-1 and TRBJ2-3, with 7 bases matching TRBD1. After removal of 3 bases from V and 2 bases from J, the junction contained 9 bases not matched to a gene. The CDR3 length is 16 residues. In germline, CDR1 is SGHRS, CDR2 YFSETQ. The CDR3 nucleotides read TGCGCCAGCAGCTCCCTACAGGGGAAGGACACAGATACGCAGTATTTT. It is translated as CASSSLQGKDTDTQYF. The full variable domain, rest sourced from reference TRBV5-1 and TRBJ2-3, is KAGVTQTPRYLIKTRGQQVTLSCSPISGHRSVSWYQQTPGQGLQFLFEYFSETQRNKGNFPGRFSGRQFSNSRSEMNVSTLELGDSALYLCASSSLQGKDTDTQYFGPGTRLTVL.

The chain combines TRBV19 with TRBJ1-2, with D unclear. The V and J ends lost 7 bases and 4 bases respectively, with 19 bases between them. The V gene's germline CDR1 is LNHDA and CDR2 SQIVND (reference sequence). The CDR3 runs 15 residues. This CDR3 is CASTRTAGFGYGYTF. CDR3 nucleotide sequence: TGTGCCAGTACTAGGACGGCGGGCTTTGGCTATGGCTACACCTTC.

This clone occurred a few times. The chain recombines TRBV5-1 with TRBJ1-1; perhaps TRBD1 as D (6 bases). Germline V CDR1 and CDR2: SGHRS, YFSETQ. The germline V and J ends were trimmed by 1 base and 3 bases, with 13 bases remaining between them. The CDR3 runs 15 residues. The CDR3 loop is CASSLTSGVYTEAFF. The CDR3, as DNA: TGCGCCAGCAGCTTGACGTCAGGGGTCTACACTGAAGCTTTCTTT.

The rearrangement links TRBV29-1 to TRBJ1-2; 9 bases agree with TRBD1. Germline V CDR1 and CDR2: SQVTM, ANQGSEA. Losses at the gene ends were 7 bases for V and 5 bases for J; bases not matched to a gene: 8. CDR3 length equals 13 residues. DNA for the CDR3: TGCAGCGATGGACAGGGGATCAGTTATGGCTACACCTTC. This codes for CSDGQGISYGYTF.